This T cell receptor beta chain came from a study of early T cells in non-severe SARS-CoV-2 infection. Study-level background: Chains from this unsorted whole-blood bulk RNA could not be paired.

Study-wide findings and caveats: Private and CD4 specificities were missed by VDJdb matching, which favored anti-spike CD8 responses.

Trimming stripped 6 bases from V and 5 bases from J, with 16 bases between. The CDR3 loop spans 14 amino acids. The V gene's germline CDR1 is SGHAT and CDR2 FQNNGV. From the 5' RACE reads, TCRdb called clonotypes with MiXCR, one entry per CDR3 protein. The data hold 70,000 to 85,000 distinct CDR3 sequences, with 12% observed a single time. This clonotype was seen ten or more times. The antigen is unknown. The chain joins TRBV11-2 to TRBJ1-1; the D gene is possibly TRBD1 (5 bases). The receptor was isolated from an adult who was a healthcare worker with PCR-confirmed SARS-CoV-2 infection or an uninfected control (not recorded which). Sequencing input: whole blood. The CDR3 nucleotides are TGTGCCAGCAGGCCGGGACCCAAAAAAACTGAAGCTTTCTTT. Translating gives CASRPGPKKTEAFF.